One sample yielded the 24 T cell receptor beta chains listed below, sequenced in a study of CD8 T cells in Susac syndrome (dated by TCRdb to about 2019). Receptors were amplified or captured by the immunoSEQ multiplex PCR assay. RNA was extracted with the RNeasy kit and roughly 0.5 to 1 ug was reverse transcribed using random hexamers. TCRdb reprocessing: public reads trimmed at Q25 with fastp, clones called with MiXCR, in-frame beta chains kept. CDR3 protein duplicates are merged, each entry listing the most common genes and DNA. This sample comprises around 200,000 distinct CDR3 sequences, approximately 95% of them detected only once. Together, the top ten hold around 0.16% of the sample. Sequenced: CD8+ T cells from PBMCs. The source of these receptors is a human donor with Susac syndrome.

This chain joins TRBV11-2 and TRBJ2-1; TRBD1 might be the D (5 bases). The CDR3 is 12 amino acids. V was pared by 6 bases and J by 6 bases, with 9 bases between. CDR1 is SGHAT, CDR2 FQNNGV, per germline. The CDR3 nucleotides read TGTGCCAGCAGAAGACAGTTCAATGAGCAGTTCTTC. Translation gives CASRRQFNEQFF.

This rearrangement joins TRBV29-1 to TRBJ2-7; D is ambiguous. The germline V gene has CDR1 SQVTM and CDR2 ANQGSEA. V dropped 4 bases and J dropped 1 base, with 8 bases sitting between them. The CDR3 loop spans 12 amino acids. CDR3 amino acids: CSVVGDSYEQYF. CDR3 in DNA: TGCAGCGTTGTTGGGGATTCCTACGAGCAGTACTTC.

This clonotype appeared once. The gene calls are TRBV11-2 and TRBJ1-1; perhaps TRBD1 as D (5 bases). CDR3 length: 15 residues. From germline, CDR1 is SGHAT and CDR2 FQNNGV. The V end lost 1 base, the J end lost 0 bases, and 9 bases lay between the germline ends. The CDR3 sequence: CASSLGRGLNTEAFF. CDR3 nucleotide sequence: TGTGCCAGCAGCTTAGGGAGGGGATTGAACACTGAAGCTTTCTTT.

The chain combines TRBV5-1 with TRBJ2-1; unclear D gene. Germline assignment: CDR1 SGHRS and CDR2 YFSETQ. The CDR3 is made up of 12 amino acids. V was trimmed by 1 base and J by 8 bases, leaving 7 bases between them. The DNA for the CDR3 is TGCGCCAGCAGCTTGTCAATTGATGAGCAGTTCTTC. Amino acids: CASSLSIDEQFF.

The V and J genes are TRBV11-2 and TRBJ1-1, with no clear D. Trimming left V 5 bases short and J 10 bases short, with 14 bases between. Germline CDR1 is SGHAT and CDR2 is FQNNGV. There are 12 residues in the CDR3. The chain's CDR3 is CASSMTGEGAFF. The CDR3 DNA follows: TGTGCCAGCAGCATGACTGGGGAGGGAGCTTTCTTT.

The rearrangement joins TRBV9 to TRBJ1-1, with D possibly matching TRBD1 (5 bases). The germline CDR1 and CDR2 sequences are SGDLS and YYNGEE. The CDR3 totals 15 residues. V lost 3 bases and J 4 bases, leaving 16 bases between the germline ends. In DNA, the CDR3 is TGTGCCAGCAGCGCCTCTGGTCACGGGGGCACTGAAGCTTTCTTT. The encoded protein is CASSASGHGGTEAFF.

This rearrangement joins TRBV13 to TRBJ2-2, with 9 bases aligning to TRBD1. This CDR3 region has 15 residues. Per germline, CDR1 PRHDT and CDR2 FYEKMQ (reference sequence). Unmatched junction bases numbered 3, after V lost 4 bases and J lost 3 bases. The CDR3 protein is CASSSGTGYTGELFF. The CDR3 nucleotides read TGTGCCAGCAGCTCCGGGACAGGGTACACCGGGGAGCTGTTTTTT. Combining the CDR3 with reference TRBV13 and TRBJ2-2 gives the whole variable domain AAGVIQSPRHLIKEKRETATLKCYPIPRHDTVYWYQQGPGQDPQFLISFYEKMQSDKGSIPDRFSAQQFSDYHSELNMSSLELGDSALYFCASSSGTGYTGELFFGEGSRLTVL.

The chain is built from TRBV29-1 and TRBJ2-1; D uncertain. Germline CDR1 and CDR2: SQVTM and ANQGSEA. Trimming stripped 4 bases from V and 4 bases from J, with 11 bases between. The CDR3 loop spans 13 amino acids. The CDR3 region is CSVGMVGYNEQFF. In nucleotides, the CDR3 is TGCAGCGTTGGCATGGTGGGTTACAATGAGCAGTTCTTC.

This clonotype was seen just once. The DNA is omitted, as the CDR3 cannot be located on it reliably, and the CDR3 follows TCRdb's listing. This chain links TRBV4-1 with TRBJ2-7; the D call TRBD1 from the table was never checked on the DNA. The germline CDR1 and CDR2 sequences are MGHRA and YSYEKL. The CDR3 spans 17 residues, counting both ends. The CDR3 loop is CASSPFGEGLSSYEQYF.

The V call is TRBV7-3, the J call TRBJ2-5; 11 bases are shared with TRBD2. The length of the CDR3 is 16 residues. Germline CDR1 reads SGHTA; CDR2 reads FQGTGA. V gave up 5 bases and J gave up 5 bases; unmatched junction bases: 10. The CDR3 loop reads CASSPIAGGPLETQYF. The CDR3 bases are TGTGCCAGCAGCCCGATAGCGGGGGGGCCCCTGGAGACCCAGTACTTC.

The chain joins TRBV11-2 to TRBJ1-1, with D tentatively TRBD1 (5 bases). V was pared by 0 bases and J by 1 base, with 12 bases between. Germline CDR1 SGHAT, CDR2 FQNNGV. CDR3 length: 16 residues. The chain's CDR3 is CASSLDPGDGNTEAFF. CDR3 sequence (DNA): TGTGCCAGCAGCTTAGATCCCGGGGACGGGAACACTGAAGCTTTCTTT.

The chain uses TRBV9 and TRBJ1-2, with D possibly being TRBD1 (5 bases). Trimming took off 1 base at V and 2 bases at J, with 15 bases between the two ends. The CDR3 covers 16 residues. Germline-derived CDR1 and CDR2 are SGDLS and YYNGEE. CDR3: CASSVFKGMVNYGYTF. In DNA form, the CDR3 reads TGTGCCAGCAGCGTATTCAAGGGGATGGTAAACTATGGCTACACCTTC.

The CDR3 loop reads CAISAPANTEAFF. The CDR3 bases are TGTGCCATCAGTGCCCCAGCGAACACTGAAGCTTTCTTT. V and J are TRBV10-3 and TRBJ1-1; D uncertain. Germline V gene sequence: CDR1 ENHRY, CDR2 SYGVKD. The V end lost 4 bases, the J end lost 1 base, and 7 bases lay between the germline ends. The CDR3 runs to 13 residues.

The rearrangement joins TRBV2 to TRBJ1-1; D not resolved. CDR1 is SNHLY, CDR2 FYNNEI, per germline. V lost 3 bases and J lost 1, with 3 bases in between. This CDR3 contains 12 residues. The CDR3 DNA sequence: TGTGCCAGCAGTGACGCGAACACTGAAGCTTTCTTT. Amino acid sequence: CASSDANTEAFF.

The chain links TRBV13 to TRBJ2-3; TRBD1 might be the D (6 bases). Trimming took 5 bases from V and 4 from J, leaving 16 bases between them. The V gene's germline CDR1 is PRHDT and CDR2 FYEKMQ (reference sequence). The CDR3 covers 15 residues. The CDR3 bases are TGTGCCAGCAGCCCCACCCAGACAGGCTCAGATACGCAGTATTTT. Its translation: CASSPTQTGSDTQYF.

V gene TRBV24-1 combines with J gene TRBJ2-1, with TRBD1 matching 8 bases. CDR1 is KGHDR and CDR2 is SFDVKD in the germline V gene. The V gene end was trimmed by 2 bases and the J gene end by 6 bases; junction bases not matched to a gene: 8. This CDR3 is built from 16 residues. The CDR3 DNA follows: TGTGCCACCAGTGATTACCAGGGGGCGCGGACCAATGAGCAGTTCTTC. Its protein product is CATSDYQGARTNEQFF.

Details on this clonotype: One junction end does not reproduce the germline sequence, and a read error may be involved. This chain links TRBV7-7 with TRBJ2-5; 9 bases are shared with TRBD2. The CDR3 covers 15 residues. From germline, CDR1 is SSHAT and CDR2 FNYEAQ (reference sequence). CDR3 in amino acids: CASSLFAGGQETQYF. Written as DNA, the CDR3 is TGTGCTAGCAGCTTATTTGCGGGAGGGCAAGAGACCCAGTACTTC.

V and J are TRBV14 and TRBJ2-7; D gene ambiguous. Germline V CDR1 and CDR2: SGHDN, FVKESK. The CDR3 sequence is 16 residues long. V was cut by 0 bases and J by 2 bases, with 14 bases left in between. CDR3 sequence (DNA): TGTGCCAGCAGCCAAGATACGGCGGAGAAGCCCTACGAGCAGTACTTC. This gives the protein CASSQDTAEKPYEQYF.

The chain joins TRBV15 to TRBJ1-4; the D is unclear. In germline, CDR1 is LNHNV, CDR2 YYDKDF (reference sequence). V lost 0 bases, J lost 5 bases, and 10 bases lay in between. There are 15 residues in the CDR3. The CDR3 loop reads CATSRDGGANEKLFF. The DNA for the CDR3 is TGTGCCACCAGCAGAGATGGCGGAGCGAATGAAAAACTGTTTTTT.

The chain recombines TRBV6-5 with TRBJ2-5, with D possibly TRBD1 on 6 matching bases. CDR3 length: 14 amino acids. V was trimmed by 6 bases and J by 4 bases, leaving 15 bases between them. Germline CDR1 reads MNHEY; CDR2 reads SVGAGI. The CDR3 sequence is CASSIQGRGETQYF. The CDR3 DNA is TGTGCCAGCAGCATACAGGGAAGGGGAGAGACCCAGTACTTC.

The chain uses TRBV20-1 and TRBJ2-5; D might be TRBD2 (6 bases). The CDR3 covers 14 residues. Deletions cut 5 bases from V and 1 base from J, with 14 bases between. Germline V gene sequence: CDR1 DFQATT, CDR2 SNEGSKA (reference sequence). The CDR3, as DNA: TGCAGTGCTCCTCCTGGGACTTTCCAAGAGACCCAGTACTTC. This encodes CSAPPGTFQETQYF.

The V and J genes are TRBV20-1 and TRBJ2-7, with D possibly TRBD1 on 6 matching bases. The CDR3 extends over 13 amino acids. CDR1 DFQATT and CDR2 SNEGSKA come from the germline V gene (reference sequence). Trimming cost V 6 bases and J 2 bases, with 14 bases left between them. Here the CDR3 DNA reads TGCAGTGCCACCGGGACACTCACCTACGAGCAGTACTTC. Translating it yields CSATGTLTYEQYF.

The CDR3 DNA is TGTGCCAGCAGCGTAGACGTGGGTCCTATGGGAGGCTACACCTTC. This gives the protein CASSVDVGPMGGYTF. V gene TRBV9 combines with J gene TRBJ1-2; D is unresolved. Trimming pared 0 bases from V and 8 bases from J, leaving 17 bases between. This CDR3 is 15 amino acids long. Germline lookup yields CDR1 SGDLS and CDR2 YYNGEE.

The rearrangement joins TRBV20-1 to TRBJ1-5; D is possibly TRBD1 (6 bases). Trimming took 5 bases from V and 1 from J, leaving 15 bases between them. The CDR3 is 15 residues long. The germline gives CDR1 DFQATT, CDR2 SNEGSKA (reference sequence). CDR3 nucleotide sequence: TGCAGTGCTTCACCTCTTGACAGGAGCAATCAGCCCCAGCATTTT. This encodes CSASPLDRSNQPQHF.